This T cell receptor (beta chain) was found in a study of blood T cell repertoires in COVID-19. Study background: Whether acute or convalescent, the COVID-19 samples came from the United States, Italy and Spain.

This CDR3 is built from 14 residues. The trim removed 1 base at V and 4 bases at J, leaving 1 base unmatched. Germline values: CDR1 SQVTM, CDR2 ANQGSEA. Profiling relied on immunoSEQ multiplex PCR, and the TCRdb table lists in-frame clones only, not all of them. The sample shows over 350,000 clones, about 86% of them seen only once. Participants had their cohort set by participant-reported clinical history. Donors of Cohort 3 who recovered were those that had two negative PCRs, clearance, or symptom resolution. The source is a woman aged 45-65 years who had recovered from COVID-19. The chain joins TRBV29-1 to TRBJ2-3, with TRBD2 matching 11 bases. The sample consisted of PBMCs or T cells enriched from blood (not recorded which). In DNA, the CDR3 is TGCAGCGTTGAAGCGGGACTAGCGGCAGATACGCAGTATTTT. Translating gives CSVEAGLAADTQYF.